This TCR beta chain was profiled in a study of regulatory T cells in long-lasting Graves disease. This clonotype came up a few times. The CDR3 is 14 amino acids. V shed 4 bases and J 5 bases; nucleotides not matched to a gene: 8. Germline values: CDR1 DFQATT, CDR2 SNEGSKA (reference sequence). The time point denotes: newly diagnosed GD, antithyroid drugs for less than 3 months. TCR sequences were obtained from RNA taken from PBMCs. Library construction for TCR beta used iRepertoire HTBI primers and Arm-PCR of CDR3 regions. TCRdb analysed the multiplex PCR reads with MiXCR anew, one entry per CDR3 protein. Among hundreds of thousands of distinct CDR3 sequences, 16% were seen once, and the ten largest hold about 18%. A further study also used this sample, focusing on T cells in Graves' hyperthyroidism and ophthalmopathy. As that report states: A set of HTBI primers served as the primers for a first-round RT-PCR of the TCR CDR3.

This TCR was recovered from a woman aged 25 to 39 with Graves disease. The specimen was peripheral blood mononuclear cells (PBMCs), collected at new diagnosis, from a patient treated with antithyroid drugs. The chain employs TRBV20-1 and TRBJ2-1; 7 bases are a match to TRBD2. Here the CDR3 reads CSAIGLGLHNEQFF. The CDR3 nucleotides read TGCAGTGCTATCGGACTAGGCCTTCACAATGAGCAGTTCTTC.